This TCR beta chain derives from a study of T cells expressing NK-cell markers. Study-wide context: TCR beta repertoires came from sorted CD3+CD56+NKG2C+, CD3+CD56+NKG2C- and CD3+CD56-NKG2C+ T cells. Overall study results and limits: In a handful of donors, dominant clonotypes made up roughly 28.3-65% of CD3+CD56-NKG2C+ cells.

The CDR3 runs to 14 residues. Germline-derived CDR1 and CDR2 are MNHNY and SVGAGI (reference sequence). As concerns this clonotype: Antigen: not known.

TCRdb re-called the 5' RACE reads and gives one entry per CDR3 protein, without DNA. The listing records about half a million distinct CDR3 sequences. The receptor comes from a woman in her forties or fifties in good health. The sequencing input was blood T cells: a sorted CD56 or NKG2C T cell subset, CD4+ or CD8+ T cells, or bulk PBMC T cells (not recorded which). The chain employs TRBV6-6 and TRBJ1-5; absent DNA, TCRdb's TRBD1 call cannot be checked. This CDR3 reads CASQMAGGFRPQHF.